These 5 T cell receptor beta chains share one sample of origin, sequenced in a study of shared T cell receptors in the human thymus. Produced via immunoSEQ multiplex PCR; TCRdb's table is partial and in-frame only. This sample carries 600,000 or so clones, approximately 87% of them seen once, and the ten largest clones take roughly 0.0086%. These same records also appear under a second study, on human thymus T cells.

The sequenced material came from thymocytes. The receptor source for this set is a boy younger than two with a congenital heart defect.

The chain carries TRBV13 and TRBJ1-6, with a weak D call TRBD1 (5 bases). V was pared by 5 bases and J by 10 bases, with 18 bases between. The CDR3 runs to 15 residues. The germline gives CDR1 PRHDT, CDR2 FYEKMQ (reference sequence). In DNA form, the CDR3 reads TGTGCCAGCAGCCCCGGGGGTACTGTTGTGTCACCCCTCCACTTT. As protein: CASSPGGTVVSPLHF.

The chain uses TRBV6-5 and TRBJ2-7, with a weak D call TRBD2 (6 bases). CDR3 length: 15 residues. Germline CDR1 reads MNHEY; CDR2 reads SVGAGI. V gave up 0 bases and J gave up 4 bases, with 13 bases separating them. CDR3 sequence: CASSYSGGKRYEQYF. CDR3 sequence (DNA): TGTGCCAGCAGTTACTCGGGCGGGAAACGATACGAGCAGTACTTC.

The J gene is TRBJ2-2, the V gene TRBV19; TRBD2 might be the D (5 bases). CDR1 and CDR2 from the germline V gene are LNHDA and SQIVND (reference sequence). V was pared by 4 bases and J by 3 bases, with 15 bases between. This CDR3 region has 16 residues. The CDR3 loop is CASSKVERDYTGELFF. The CDR3, as DNA: TGTGCCAGTAGTAAGGTTGAACGGGATTACACCGGGGAGCTGTTTTTT.

The rearrangement uses TRBV5-5 and TRBJ2-1; D may be TRBD1 (8 bases). Germline V gene lookup returns CDR1 SGHKS and CDR2 YYEKEE (reference sequence). The CDR3 loop spans 16 amino acids. Trimming removed 4 bases at V and 2 bases at J, with 16 bases between. The CDR3 bases are TGTGCCAGCAGCAGCGGACAGGGAGGGACCTACAATGAGCAGTTCTTC. Translating gives CASSSGQGGTYNEQFF.

The V and J genes are TRBV9 and TRBJ2-1; 12 positions agree with TRBD2. Germline loops: CDR1 SGDLS, CDR2 YYNGEE. V shed 4 bases, J shed 0 bases, and the junction held 14 bases outside the gene matches. CDR3 length: 20 residues. CDR3 amino acids: CASSLPQTSGRAVSYNEQFF. CDR3 DNA: TGTGCCAGCAGCTTACCGCAGACTAGCGGGAGAGCGGTCTCCTACAATGAGCAGTTCTTC.